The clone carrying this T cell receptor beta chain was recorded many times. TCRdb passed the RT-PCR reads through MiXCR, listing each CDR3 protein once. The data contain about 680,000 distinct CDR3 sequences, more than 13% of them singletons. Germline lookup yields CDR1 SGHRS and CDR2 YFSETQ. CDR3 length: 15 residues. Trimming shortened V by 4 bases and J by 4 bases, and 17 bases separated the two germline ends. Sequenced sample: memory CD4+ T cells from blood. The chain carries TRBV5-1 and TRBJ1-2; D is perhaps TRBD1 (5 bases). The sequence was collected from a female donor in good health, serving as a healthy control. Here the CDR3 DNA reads TGCGCCAGCAGCCCGGGGGATGGGCGGATCTATGGCTACACCTTC. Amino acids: CASSPGDGRIYGYTF.